The present T cell receptor beta chain was sequenced within a study of CDR3 diversity in severe acne. The CDR3 totals 16 residues. Germline V CDR1 and CDR2: SEHNR, FQNEAQ (reference sequence). The V gene end was trimmed by 5 bases and the J gene end by 2 bases; junction bases not matched to a gene: 9. One entry per CDR3 protein, called by TCRdb with MiXCR from the PCR reads. The table includes under 95,000 distinct CDR3 sequences, 45% to 55% detected once. The sample holds a few counts of this clonotype. This receptor was obtained from a male donor in good health, serving as a control. What was sequenced was blood. The genes are TRBV7-9 and TRBJ2-7; 10 bases align to TRBD1. This CDR3 is CASSLVGTGDPYEQYF. The CDR3 DNA is TGTGCCAGCAGCCTAGTAGGGACAGGGGACCCCTACGAGCAGTACTTC.